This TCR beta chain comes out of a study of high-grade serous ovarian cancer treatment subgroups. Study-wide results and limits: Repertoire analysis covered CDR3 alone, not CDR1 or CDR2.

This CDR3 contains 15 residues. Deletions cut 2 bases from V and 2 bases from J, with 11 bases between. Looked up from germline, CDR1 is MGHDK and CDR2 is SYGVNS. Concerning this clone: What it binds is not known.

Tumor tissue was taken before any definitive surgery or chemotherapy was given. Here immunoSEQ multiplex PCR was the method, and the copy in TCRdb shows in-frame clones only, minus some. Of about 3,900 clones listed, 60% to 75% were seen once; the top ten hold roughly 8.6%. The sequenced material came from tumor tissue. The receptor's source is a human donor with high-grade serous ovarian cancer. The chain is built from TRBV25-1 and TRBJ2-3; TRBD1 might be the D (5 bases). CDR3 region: CASSEQGRPTDTQYF. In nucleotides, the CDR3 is TGTGCCAGCAGTGAACAGGGAAGACCCACAGATACGCAGTATTTT.